This TCR beta chain emerged from a study of blood T cell repertoires in COVID-19. This CDR3 region has 13 residues. Germline values: CDR1 GTSNPN, CDR2 SVGIG (reference sequence). Trimming took off 1 base at V and 2 bases at J, with 5 bases between the two ends. This clone was counted between two and nine times. In the authors' workflow: Researchers report that nucleated cell counts were estimated from reference gene primer amplification. Repertoires were generated with immunoSEQ multiplex PCR, while TCRdb's copy carries only in-frame clones and drops some. The V and J calls and clone size come from that table; D and trimming were worked out from the DNA. The sample holds 80,000 or so clones, over 75% seen once.

The V gene is TRBV30, the J gene TRBJ1-4; D unclear. The TCR comes from a man older than 75 with acute or convalescent COVID-19. What was sequenced was peripheral blood. CDR3 loop: CAWSAQTNEKLFF. DNA of the CDR3: TGTGCCTGGAGTGCACAGACTAATGAAAAACTGTTTTTT.